This T cell receptor beta chain stems from a study of blood T cell repertoires in COVID-19. Study information: T cells, B-cell-depleted T cells, or PBMCs supplied cDNA or gDNA.

Authors' methods: Amplification of reference gene primers provided the estimated nucleated cell counts. The assay was immunoSEQ multiplex PCR, and TCRdb's table has in-frame clones only and misses some. V and J calls and clone size are as listed in that table; D and trimming were resolved from the DNA. This table has about 200,000 clones, 88% appearing once. The receptor was isolated from a man aged 18-30 years with active or convalescent COVID-19. The material sequenced was peripheral blood.

The CDR3 sequence is CASSQDPGLYTMEQFF. As DNA, the CDR3 is TGTGCCAGCAGCCAAGATCCGGGACTATATACAATGGAGCAGTTCTTC. The gene calls are TRBV4-2 and TRBJ2-1, with 7 bases aligning to TRBD2. In germline, CDR1 is LGHNA, CDR2 YNFKEQ. This CDR3 has 16 residues. V shed 0 bases, J shed 10 bases, and the junction held 12 bases outside the gene matches.